The 20 T cell receptor beta chains below come from one sample, sequenced in a study of neurological immune-mediated disorders. TCRdb passed the 5' RACE reads through MiXCR, listing each CDR3 protein once. The table lists around 44,000 distinct CDR3 sequences, 2.5% of them singletons. The sequenced sample was PBMCs. These TCRs come from a man under 40 with multiple sclerosis.

This clonotype appeared many times. V is TRBV5-1 and J is TRBJ2-2; TRBD2 matches at 7 bases. This CDR3 comprises 14 residues. CDR1 is SGHRS, CDR2 YFSETQ, per germline. J was trimmed by 9 bases and V by 4 bases; bases with no gene match: 9. This chain's CDR3 is CASSSEAGVRELFF. The CDR3 DNA reads as TGCGCCAGCAGCAGTGAGGCGGGAGTCCGGGAGCTGTTTTTT.

This clonotype has a count of ten or more. The chain uses TRBV3-1 and TRBJ2-7; no definite D call. Germline CDR1 LGHDT, CDR2 YNNKEL (reference sequence). The V and J ends lost 0 bases and 6 bases respectively, with 12 bases between them. CDR3 length: 14 amino acids. The CDR3 DNA reads as TGTGCCAGCAGCCAAGATAGTGTACTCGGCGAGCAGTACTTC. It yields the protein CASSQDSVLGEQYF.

This clonotype was seen repeatedly, ten times or more. The chain links TRBV5-1 to TRBJ2-7, with TRBD2 matching 7 bases. The CDR3 totals 15 residues. J was trimmed by 5 bases and V by 6 bases; bases with no gene match: 14. In germline, CDR1 is SGHRS, CDR2 YFSETQ. CDR3 bases: TGCGCCAGCACACTCTACGCGGGAGCGCAAGACGAGCAGTACTTC. Its translation is CASTLYAGAQDEQYF.

This clonotype showed up many times. The chain has TRBV7-9 and TRBJ2-1, with 9 bases fitting TRBD2. This CDR3 spans 17 amino acids. Losses at the gene ends were 1 base for V and 0 bases for J; bases not matched to a gene: 4. The germline gives CDR1 SEHNR, CDR2 FQNEAQ (reference sequence). The CDR3 sequence: CASSLEFSGSSYNEQFF. DNA of the CDR3: TGTGCCAGCAGCTTAGAGTTTAGCGGGAGCTCCTACAATGAGCAGTTCTTC.

Ten or more counts support this clonotype. The chain joins TRBV7-6 to TRBJ2-1; 12 nucleotides agree with TRBD2. Germline lookup yields CDR1 SGHVS and CDR2 FNYEAQ. With V trimmed by 0 bases and J by 4 bases, 7 bases remained unmatched. CDR3 length: 18 residues. The CDR3 reads CASSLALPGLAGYNEQFF. In nucleotides, the CDR3 is TGTGCCAGCAGCTTAGCTCTCCCTGGACTAGCGGGATACAATGAGCAGTTCTTC.

This clonotype was observed at least ten times. The V and J genes are TRBV6-4 and TRBJ2-1; 9 nucleotides match TRBD1. This CDR3 is built from 16 residues. Per germline, CDR1 MRHNA and CDR2 SNTAGT. Trimming removed 2 bases from V and 4 bases from J; junction bases left unmatched: 6. CDR3 bases: TGTGCCAGCAGTGACGGGGGACAGGGCAATTACAATGAGCAGTTCTTC. Residues: CASSDGGQGNYNEQFF.

At least ten counts were recorded for this clonotype. The genes are TRBV20-1 and TRBJ2-7, with D possibly being TRBD2 (5 bases). V lost 3 bases and J lost 6, with 15 bases in between. This CDR3 has 13 amino acids. The germline CDR1 and CDR2 sequences are DFQATT and SNEGSKA (reference sequence). The CDR3 region is CSASEGTISEQYF. In nucleotides, the CDR3 is TGCAGTGCTAGCGAGGGTACGATCTCCGAGCAGTACTTC.

In this sample, this clonotype turned up many times. The gene calls are TRBV7-2 and TRBJ2-5; the match to TRBD2 covers 15 bases. The CDR3 is made up of 14 amino acids. Germline-derived CDR1 and CDR2 are SGHTA and FQGNSA. V trimming: 10 bases; J trimming: 5 bases; junction bases outside the gene matches: 5. The CDR3 DNA reads as TGTGCCACCCGGACTAGCGGGAGGGCGGAGACCCAGTACTTC. Translation: CATRTSGRAETQYF.

This clonotype was recorded at least ten times. The gene calls are TRBV5-1 and TRBJ2-7; no clear D. There are 14 residues in the CDR3. The germline V gene has CDR1 SGHRS and CDR2 YFSETQ. Between the trimmed V and J ends, which lost 2 bases and 5 bases, there was a span of 14 bases. The CDR3 coding sequence is TGCGCCAGCAGCTTCAATAGTCGGAGTAACGAGCAGTACTTC. Encoded protein: CASSFNSRSNEQYF.

This clonotype was found many times. The chain carries TRBV28 and TRBJ2-5; D is unclear. The CDR3 sequence is 14 residues long. Trimming took off 7 bases at V and 1 base at J, with 13 bases between the two ends. Per the germline V gene, CDR1 is MDHEN and CDR2 is SYDVKM. The CDR3 loop reads CASKGPVRQETQYF. The CDR3 nucleotides read TGTGCCAGCAAAGGGCCAGTACGCCAAGAGACCCAGTACTTC. The full variable domain, its missing parts supplied by reference TRBV28 and TRBJ2-5, is DVKVTQSSRYLVKRTGEKVFLECVQDMDHENMFWYRQDPGLGLRLIYFSYDVKMKEKGDIPEGYSVSREKKERFSLILESASTNQTSMYLCASKGPVRQETQYFGPGTRLLVL.

This clonotype occurred many times. The chain couples TRBV5-1 to TRBJ2-1; 8 positions agree with TRBD2. Looked up from germline, CDR1 is SGHRS and CDR2 is YFSETQ. V was pared by 6 bases and J by 5 bases, with 13 bases of the junction left unmatched. The CDR3 has 16 amino acids. The CDR3 bases are TGCGCCAGCACCGAGGGCGGGGGGATCCTGGACAATGAGCAGTTCTTC. It translates to CASTEGGGILDNEQFF.

The sample holds many counts of this clonotype. This sequence joins TRBV7-8 and TRBJ1-2, with D possibly being TRBD1 (6 bases). CDR1 is SGHVS and CDR2 is FQNEAQ in the germline V gene. The CDR3 totals 16 residues. V was cut by 5 bases and J by 2 bases, with 18 bases left in between. The CDR3 here is CASSPGVGRSNYGYTF. The CDR3 DNA reads as TGTGCCAGCAGCCCAGGGGTAGGGAGATCCAACTATGGCTACACCTTC.

This clonotype was found many times. The J gene is TRBJ2-7, the V gene TRBV6-5; tentative D call: TRBD1 (6 bases). The length of the CDR3 is 16 residues. The germline V gene encodes CDR1 MNHEY and CDR2 SVGAGI. V was shortened by 2 bases and J by 2 bases, with 16 bases between the two germline ends. The CDR3 sequence: CASSYTRQDLPYEQYF. CDR3 bases: TGTGCCAGCAGTTACACCCGACAGGACCTGCCCTACGAGCAGTACTTC.

This clonotype occurred many times. The rearrangement links TRBV12-3 or TRBV12-4 to TRBJ2-7; no reliable D call. The CDR3 totals 15 residues. The V gene lost 5 bases and the J gene lost 1 base, with 15 bases spanning the gap. This chain's CDR3 is CASSPTEVSSYEQYF. For the CDR3, the DNA is TGTGCCAGCAGTCCCACAGAGGTTTCGTCCTACGAGCAGTACTTC.

This clonotype was counted ten times or more. The genes are TRBV10-3 and TRBJ1-3; possible D gene TRBD1, 6 bases. This CDR3 has 14 amino acids. From germline, CDR1 is ENHRY and CDR2 SYGVKD. V lost 9 bases to trimming and J lost 0 bases, with 12 bases between them. The CDR3 is CAIGDTRSGNTIYF. CDR3 DNA: TGTGCCATTGGGGACACTCGCTCTGGAAACACCATATATTTT.

This clonotype has a count of ten or more. The rearrangement links TRBV9 to TRBJ2-7, with 8 bases lining up with TRBD1. The ends lost 2 bases at V and 2 bases at J; junction bases unmatched: 6. Looked up from germline, CDR1 is SGDLS and CDR2 is YYNGEE. The CDR3 is made up of 15 amino acids. The CDR3 reads CASSVGTGKAYEQYF. In DNA, the CDR3 is TGTGCCAGCAGCGTCGGGACAGGCAAGGCCTACGAGCAGTACTTC.

This clonotype was counted many times. The chain couples TRBV6-1 to TRBJ2-5; 10 positions match TRBD2. CDR1 is MNHNS and CDR2 is SASEGT in the germline V gene. V lost 4 bases, J lost 2 bases, and 4 bases stayed unmatched. CDR3 length: 15 amino acids. The CDR3 loop reads CASSVAGGTQETQYF. CDR3 nucleotides: TGTGCCAGCAGTGTAGCGGGGGGTACTCAAGAGACCCAGTACTTC.

This clonotype was detected many times. The rearrangement uses TRBV5-5 and TRBJ1-6; no reliable D call. V was cut by 4 bases and J by 19 bases, with 18 bases left in between. CDR1 and CDR2 (germline): SGHKS, YYEKEE (reference sequence). CDR3 length equals 12 residues. The CDR3 DNA sequence: TGTGCCAGCAGCACCCATCTTCCCGTAGTTCACTTT. Translation gives CASSTHLPVVHF.

This clonotype was recorded at least ten times. The gene calls are TRBV7-9 and TRBJ2-7; 8 positions agree with TRBD1. J gave up 3 bases and V 4 bases, and 5 bases lay outside the gene matches. Germline V gene data show CDR1 as SEHNR and CDR2 as FQNEAQ (reference sequence). The CDR3 has 14 residues. As DNA, the CDR3 is TGTGCCAGCAGCTACGGGACAGGTTACTACGAGCAGTACTTC. Encoded protein: CASSYGTGYYEQYF.

This clonotype was recorded many times. The J gene is TRBJ2-7, the V gene TRBV20-1; D may correspond to TRBD1 or TRBD2 (5 bases each). The CDR3 has 17 amino acids. V was cut by 2 bases and J by 2 bases, with 22 bases left in between. CDR1 and CDR2 from the germline V gene are DFQATT and SNEGSKA (reference sequence). The CDR3 nucleotides are TGCAGTGCTAGACCCTTTAAGTCCGGGACGGTAACCTACGAGCAGTACTTC. Protein sequence: CSARPFKSGTVTYEQYF.